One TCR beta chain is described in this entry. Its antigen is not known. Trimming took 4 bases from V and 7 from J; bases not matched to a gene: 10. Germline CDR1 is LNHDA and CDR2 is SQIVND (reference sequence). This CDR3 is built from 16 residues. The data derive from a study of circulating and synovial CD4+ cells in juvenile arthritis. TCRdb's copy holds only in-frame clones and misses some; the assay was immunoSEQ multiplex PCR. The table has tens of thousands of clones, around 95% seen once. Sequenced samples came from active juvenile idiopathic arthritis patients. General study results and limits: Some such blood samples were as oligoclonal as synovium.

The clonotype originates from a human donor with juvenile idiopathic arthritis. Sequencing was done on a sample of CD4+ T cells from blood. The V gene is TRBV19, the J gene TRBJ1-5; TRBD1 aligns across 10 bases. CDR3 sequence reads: CASSSFGTGVPQPQHF. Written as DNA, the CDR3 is TGTGCCAGTAGTAGCTTCGGGACAGGGGTTCCCCAGCCCCAGCATTTT.